Listed here is a single T cell receptor beta chain. This entry is derived from a study of B cell selection in AIRE deficiency. Using immunoSEQ multiplex PCR, the repertoire was profiled, and TCRdb retains in-frame clones only, with some absent. Found here are some 25,000 clones, about 95% of them singletons; the top ten hold 0.22%. V was trimmed by 4 bases and J by 5 bases, leaving 12 bases between them. The germline V gene encodes CDR1 LGHNA and CDR2 YSLEER. The CDR3 sequence is 13 residues long. The sorted conventional CD4 T cells were gated as CD4+CD127+. Source material: CD4+CD127+ conventional T cells sorted from PBMCs. The rearrangement uses TRBV4-3 and TRBJ2-7, with D hard to call. This TCR was sampled from a human donor in good health. The CDR3 region has the DNA TGCGCCAGCAGCCCCGAGTTTGGGGACGAGCAGTACTTC. Protein sequence: CASSPEFGDEQYF.